Each of the 31 T cell receptor beta chains below was sequenced from the same sample in a study of T cells in Graves' hyperthyroidism and ophthalmopathy. The TCR beta CDR3 regions underwent amplification using RNA transcripts as the source. HTBI primers were employed in a first-round RT-PCR of the TCR CDR3. Each CDR3 protein is one row after TCRdb ran MiXCR on the multiplex PCR reads. The sample holds 500,000 to 550,000 distinct CDR3 sequences; less than 25% are singletons and the top ten take around 27%. Sequences were obtained from blood. The source of these receptors is a man between 18 and 35 years old with Graves' hyperthyroidism.

The gene calls are TRBV12-3 or TRBV12-4 and TRBJ2-7, with 8 bases identical to TRBD2. The CDR3 is 14 residues long. V gave up 3 bases and J gave up 5 bases; unmatched junction bases: 6. DNA of the CDR3: TGTGCCAGCAGTTTCGGGACTAGGGAGCACGAGCAGTACTTC. It translates to CASSFGTREHEQYF.

There are many counts of this clonotype. The chain is built from TRBV7-8 and TRBJ2-7, with D perhaps TRBD2 (6 bases). The V gene lost 5 bases and the J gene lost 0 bases, with 14 bases spanning the gap. Germline CDR1 reads SGHVS; CDR2 reads FQNEAQ. The CDR3 has 15 amino acids. The CDR3 loop reads CASSRDFFSSYEQYF. As DNA, the CDR3 is TGTGCCAGCAGCCGGGACTTTTTTAGCTCCTACGAGCAGTACTTC.

This clonotype was seen many times. The chain has TRBV12-3 or TRBV12-4 and TRBJ1-3, with TRBD1 identical over 7 bases. J was trimmed by 0 bases and V by 3 bases; bases with no gene match: 8. The CDR3 spans 17 residues. The CDR3 region has the DNA TGTGCCAGCAGTTTCCAGGGGACAGTCCTCTCTGGAAACACCATATATTTT. Translated: CASSFQGTVLSGNTIYF.

This clonotype was picked up many times. This sequence joins TRBV29-1 and TRBJ1-1; 9 nucleotides match TRBD1. The trim removed 2 bases at V and 10 bases at J, leaving 5 bases unmatched. Germline lookup yields CDR1 SQVTM and CDR2 ANQGSEA. There are 12 residues in the CDR3. The CDR3, as DNA: TGCAGCGTTGAAACAGGGGGCGTGGGAGCTTTCTTT. Translating gives CSVETGGVGAFF. Looking up the rest from reference TRBV29-1 and TRBJ1-1 gives the full variable domain: SAVISQKPSRDICQRGTSLTIQCQVDSQVTMMFWYRQQPGQSLTLIATANQGSEATYESGFVIDKFPISRPNLTFSTLTVSNMSPEDSSIYLCSVETGGVGAFFGQGTRLTVV.

This chain joins TRBV19 and TRBJ1-1; the D is unclear. Germline CDR1 and CDR2: LNHDA and SQIVND (reference sequence). V was shortened by 2 bases and J by 11 bases, with 15 bases between the two germline ends. CDR3 length: 13 residues. CDR3 DNA: TGTGCCAGTAGTATAATGGCCGGAGGTTCGGCTTTCTTT. It encodes CASSIMAGGSAFF.

In its sample, this clonotype was seen many times. The junction shows a germline mismatch at one end, possibly a read error. The V call is TRBV6-5, the J call TRBJ2-2; 9 nucleotides line up with TRBD1. This CDR3 contains 16 residues. Germline lookup yields CDR1 MNHEY and CDR2 SVGAGI. CDR3 residues: CASSNSLQGATGELFF. CDR3 nucleotide sequence: TGTGCCAGCAGTAACTCCCTACAGGGGGCCACCGGGGAGCTGTTTTTT.

This clonotype has at least ten counts. The CDR3 sequence is CASNYYPDEQYF. The CDR3 DNA reads TGTGCCAGCAACTATTATCCGGACGAGCAGTACTTC. This chain links TRBV2 with TRBJ2-7; no firm D call. Germline assignment: CDR1 SNHLY and CDR2 FYNNEI. V was cut by 7 bases and J by 5 bases, with 12 bases left in between. The CDR3 totals 12 residues. The complete variable domain, with remaining parts taken from reference TRBV2 and TRBJ2-7, reads EPEVTQTPSHQVTQMGQEVILRCVPISNHLYFYWYRQILGQKVEFLVSFYNNEISEKSEIFDDQFSVERPDGSNFTLKIRSTKLEDSAMYFCASNYYPDEQYFGPGTRLTVT.

The sample holds many counts of this clonotype. A much larger clone lies a single base off, so this may be a read error. As the CDR3 is not closed by the conserved phenylalanine or tryptophan, this likely results from a read error. The chain combines TRBV6-1 with TRBJ1-2; possibly TRBD1 for D (6 bases). Germline V gene data show CDR1 as MNHNS and CDR2 as SASEGT. V was trimmed by 0 bases and J by 2 bases, leaving 19 bases between them. This CDR3 is 18 amino acids long. The CDR3 reads CASSEAVARDILNYGYTL. The CDR3, as DNA: TGTGCCAGCAGTGAAGCGGTGGCTCGGGACATTCTAAACTATGGCTACACCCTC.

This clonotype came up many times. V is TRBV4-1 and J is TRBJ1-2, with D hard to call. CDR1 and CDR2 (germline): MGHRA, YSYEKL. The CDR3 has 12 residues. The V end lost 4 bases, the J end lost 6 bases, and 9 bases lay between the germline ends. As DNA, the CDR3 is TGCGCCAGCAGCCCCCGGGGAGATGGCTACACCTTC. Amino acid sequence: CASSPRGDGYTF.

This clonotype was counted between two and nine times. This chain connects TRBV12-3 or TRBV12-4 to TRBJ1-1, with D unclear. The CDR3 loop spans 15 amino acids. The V gene lost 3 bases and the J gene lost 1 base, with 12 bases spanning the gap. The CDR3 spells CASSFDIGSNTEAFF. CDR3 in DNA: TGTGCCAGCAGTTTTGATATAGGGTCGAACACTGAAGCTTTCTTT.

This clonotype was observed once. The chain employs TRBV7-9 and TRBJ1-1; D not certain. There are 13 residues in the CDR3. V was pared by 6 bases and J by 1 base, with 9 bases between. CDR1 SEHNR and CDR2 FQNEAQ come from the germline V gene (reference sequence). The CDR3 DNA reads as TGTGCCAGCAGGAATACAGCGAACACTGAAGCTTTCTTT. This sequence encodes CASRNTANTEAFF. The variable domain in full, with the rest retrieved from reference TRBV7-9 and TRBJ1-1, is DTGVSQNPRHKITKRGQNVTFRCDPISEHNRLYWYRQTLGQGPEFLTYFQNEAQLEKSRLLSDRFSAERPKGSFSTLEIQRTEQGDSAMYLCASRNTANTEAFFGQGTRLTVV.

At least ten counts were recorded for this clonotype. The chain has TRBV7-9 and TRBJ1-2; 9 positions match TRBD1. J lost 3 bases, V lost 5 bases, and 1 base had no gene match. CDR1 is SEHNR, CDR2 FQNEAQ, per germline (reference sequence). The CDR3 totals 13 residues. This chain's CDR3 is CASSDRGDYGYTF. The CDR3 region has the DNA TGTGCCAGCAGCGACAGGGGGGACTATGGCTACACCTTC.

There are a few counts of this clonotype. The CDR3, as DNA: TGTGCCAGCAGCCGTGGACAGACCAGCTCCTACGAGCAGTACTTC. It yields the protein CASSRGQTSSYEQYF. V is TRBV5-5 and J is TRBJ2-7; D might be TRBD1 (6 bases). Germline values: CDR1 SGHKS, CDR2 YYEKEE (reference sequence). The CDR3 consists of 15 residues. V was clipped by 4 bases and J by 0 bases, with 14 bases between them.

This clonotype was seen at least ten times. The rearrangement links TRBV2 to TRBJ1-2; a possible D gene is TRBD1 (6 bases). The germline V and J ends were trimmed by 7 bases and 7 bases, with 22 bases remaining between them. The CDR3 is 15 residues long. From germline, CDR1 is SNHLY and CDR2 FYNNEI. The CDR3 nucleotides read TGTGCCAGCACACAGGGAGGGAGAGGACTAACTGGCTACACCTTC. Protein product: CASTQGGRGLTGYTF.

The rearrangement uses TRBV12-3 or TRBV12-4 and TRBJ1-5; no clear D. CDR3 size: 15 residues. V was clipped by 6 bases and J by 6 bases, with 18 bases between them. The CDR3 here is CASRPPGWIGQPQHF. In nucleotides, the CDR3 is TGTGCCAGCAGGCCGCCTGGGTGGATCGGTCAGCCCCAGCATTTT.

The V and J genes are TRBV7-8 and TRBJ2-2; D is unresolved. Germline assignment: CDR1 SGHVS and CDR2 FQNEAQ. The CDR3 sequence is 13 residues long. Trimming took off 1 base at V and 6 bases at J, with 6 bases between the two ends. The CDR3 protein is CASSLVWSGELFF. The CDR3 bases are TGTGCCAGCAGCTTAGTTTGGTCCGGGGAGCTGTTTTTT.

This clonotype was found many times. V gene TRBV6-1 combines with J gene TRBJ2-7; a possible D gene is TRBD2 (6 bases). The germline V and J ends were trimmed by 6 bases and 5 bases, with 17 bases remaining between them. The CDR3 is 14 amino acids. The germline CDR1 and CDR2 sequences are MNHNS and SASEGT. The CDR3 region is CASRPGAGGDEQYF. Written as DNA, the CDR3 is TGTGCCAGCAGGCCCGGGGCCGGCGGGGACGAGCAGTACTTC.

This clonotype was picked up many times. The chain carries TRBV13 and TRBJ2-5; 8 bases line up with TRBD2. Germline assignment: CDR1 PRHDT and CDR2 FYEKMQ (reference sequence). Trimming removed 5 bases from V and 5 bases from J; junction bases left unmatched: 7. CDR3 length equals 14 residues. The CDR3 here is CASSPAGGGETQYF. The CDR3 nucleotides read TGTGCCAGCAGCCCCGCGGGGGGAGGTGAGACCCAGTACTTC.

This clonotype was detected many times. The J gene is TRBJ2-5, the V gene TRBV12-3 or TRBV12-4; the match to TRBD2 covers 13 bases. V shed 3 bases, J shed 1 base, and the junction held 5 bases outside the gene matches. This CDR3 region has 17 residues. CDR3 in amino acids: CASSLELAGGLQETQYF. In DNA, the CDR3 is TGTGCCAGCAGTTTGGAACTAGCGGGGGGGCTCCAAGAGACCCAGTACTTC.

The rearrangement uses TRBV27 and TRBJ1-1, with 7 bases identical to TRBD1. This CDR3 comprises 13 residues. Germline CDR1 is MNHEY and CDR2 is SMNVEV (reference sequence). V lost 8 bases, J lost 2 bases, and 5 bases stayed unmatched. The CDR3, as DNA: TGTGCCAGCCTAGGAGGGGGCAACACTGAAGCTTTCTTT. Its protein product is CASLGGGNTEAFF.

This clonotype was counted at least ten times. The chain couples TRBV12-3 or TRBV12-4 to TRBJ1-1, with unresolved D. V lost 6 bases, J lost 11 bases, and 16 bases lay in between. This CDR3 has 12 residues. The CDR3 DNA reads TGTGCCAGCAGCCTCGTGACATCTCGGGCTTTCTTT. This encodes CASSLVTSRAFF.

This clonotype was seen many times. The V gene is TRBV12-3 or TRBV12-4, the J gene TRBJ2-2; 9 positions match TRBD2. This CDR3 region has 15 residues. The V and J ends lost 7 bases and 7 bases, in that order; junction bases with no gene match: 10. CDR3 in amino acids: CASKPFSGGGGELFF. As DNA, the CDR3 is TGTGCCAGCAAACCCTTTAGCGGGGGCGGCGGGGAGCTGTTTTTT.

This chain uses TRBV9 with TRBJ1-1, with D perhaps TRBD1 (5 bases). Germline V lookup: CDR1 SGDLS, CDR2 YYNGEE. This CDR3 comprises 15 residues. The ends were cut back, 3 bases at V and 7 bases at J, with 19 bases in the middle. The CDR3: CASSAFQGGQNEAFF. The CDR3 nucleotides are TGTGCCAGCAGCGCTTTCCAGGGAGGCCAGAATGAAGCTTTCTTT.

This clonotype came up many times. The rearrangement joins TRBV6-2 or TRBV6-3 to TRBJ2-7; 15 nucleotides match TRBD2. This CDR3 has 18 residues. The V and J ends lost 5 bases and 3 bases, in that order; junction bases with no gene match: 11. CDR1 and CDR2 (germline): MNHEY, SVGEGT. CDR3 sequence: CASSPPGTSGGTDYEQYF. CDR3 bases: TGTGCCAGCAGTCCCCCCGGGACTAGCGGGGGGACCGACTACGAGCAGTACTTC.

This clonotype was recorded many times. The V and J genes are TRBV6-5 and TRBJ1-1; perhaps TRBD1 as D (5 bases). The germline V gene encodes CDR1 MNHEY and CDR2 SVGAGI. The CDR3 length is 14 residues. V was pared by 3 bases and J by 1 base, with 9 bases between. CDR3 nucleotide sequence: TGTGCCAGCAGTTATCTGGGGGAGAACACTGAAGCTTTCTTT. Translating gives CASSYLGENTEAFF.

This clonotype was seen many times. V and J are TRBV20-1 and TRBJ2-5; 12 bases map to TRBD2. The CDR3 sequence is 16 residues long. Germline CDR1 is DFQATT and CDR2 is SNEGSKA (reference sequence). V shed 3 bases and J 1 base; nucleotides not matched to a gene: 6. The CDR3 is CSASHGLAGTQETQYF. The CDR3 nucleotides read TGCAGTGCTAGCCACGGACTAGCGGGGACCCAAGAGACCCAGTACTTC.

This clonotype was seen at least ten times. This sequence joins TRBV29-1 and TRBJ1-1, with D tentatively TRBD1 (5 bases). Trimming pared 3 bases from V and 3 bases from J, leaving 8 bases between. Germline CDR1 and CDR2: SQVTM and ANQGSEA. The CDR3 sequence is 12 residues long. CDR3 sequence: CSVDRADTEAFF. CDR3 DNA: TGCAGCGTTGACAGGGCGGACACTGAAGCTTTCTTT.

This clonotype was counted many times. The chain links TRBV6-1 to TRBJ1-5; D might be TRBD1 (5 bases). The length of the CDR3 is 15 residues. CDR1 and CDR2 from the germline V gene are MNHNS and SASEGT. With 6 bases removed from V and 2 bases from J, the gap between germline ends came to 14 bases. The CDR3 DNA follows: TGTGCCAGCAGCCAGGGCCCATTTGGCAATCAGCCCCAGCATTTT. Encoded protein: CASSQGPFGNQPQHF.

V gene TRBV3-1 combines with J gene TRBJ1-1, with D unresolved. CDR3 size: 16 residues. Per germline, CDR1 LGHDT and CDR2 YNNKEL (reference sequence). Deletions cut 0 bases from V and 3 bases from J, with 14 bases between. As DNA, the CDR3 is TGTGCCAGCAGCCAAGATACGGGTATCGCGGACACTGAAGCTTTCTTT. It translates to CASSQDTGIADTEAFF.

This clonotype was seen ten or more times. V and J are TRBV4-1 and TRBJ1-2, with D possibly TRBD1 on 5 matching bases. The CDR3 is 16 residues long. CDR1 is MGHRA, CDR2 YSYEKL, per germline. V gave up 0 bases and J gave up 2 bases, with 13 bases separating them. CDR3 loop: CASSQEIGTANYGYTF. CDR3 sequence (DNA): TGCGCCAGCAGCCAAGAGATCGGGACCGCCAACTATGGCTACACCTTC.

Comments on this clonotype: This may be a read error, as it is one base from a much larger clone. The chain is built from TRBV9 and TRBJ2-6, with D perhaps TRBD1 or TRBD2 (6 bases each). The germline CDR1 and CDR2 sequences are SGDLS and YYNGEE. The length of the CDR3 is 18 residues. CDR3 region: CASSVVMGASSGVNVLTF. The CDR3 nucleotides are TGTGCCAGCAGCGTAGTAATGGGGGCCTCTTCGGGGGTCAACGTCCTGACTTTC.